This T cell receptor (beta chain) derives from a study of spatial heterogeneity in lung cancer. Findings and limits, study-wide: Tumor TCRs that were ubiquitous and expanded showed up in blood more at resection than follow-up.

This clonotype was counted ten times or more. Antigen: not known. Being off target in a library aimed at alpha chains, this beta chain has a size of little meaning. CDR3 length equals 13 residues. Per germline, CDR1 MDHEN and CDR2 SYDVKM. The ends lost 6 bases at V and 11 bases at J; junction bases unmatched: 10. Time point specified: sample taken at primary tumor resection. TCRs were sequenced from unsorted whole RNA of tumor, nontumor lung or PBMC. Samples were donated by 72 untreated early-stage non-small cell lung cancer patients. Using its own MiXCR run on the 5' RACE reads, TCRdb lists one record per CDR3 protein. In the table there are roughly 13,000 distinct CDR3 sequences, around 4.2% of which are singletons.

J is TRBJ1-5 and V is TRBV28; 7 nucleotides agree with TRBD1. The sequence was obtained from a male donor with early-stage non-small cell lung cancer. The material was PBMCs, obtained at surgery. CDR3 in DNA: TGTGCCAGCAGAAAACAGGGGCCCCCATCCCAGCATTTT. Its protein product is CASRKQGPPSQHF.